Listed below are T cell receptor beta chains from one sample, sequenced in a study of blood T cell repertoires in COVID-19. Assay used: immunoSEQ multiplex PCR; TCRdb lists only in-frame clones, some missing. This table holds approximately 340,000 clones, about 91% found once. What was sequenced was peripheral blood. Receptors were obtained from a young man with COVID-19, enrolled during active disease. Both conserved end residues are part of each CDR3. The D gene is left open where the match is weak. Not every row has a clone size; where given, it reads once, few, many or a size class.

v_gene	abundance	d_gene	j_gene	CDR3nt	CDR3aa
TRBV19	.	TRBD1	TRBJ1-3	TGTGCCAGTGACCCAGGGGGTTATGGAAACACCATATATTTT	CASDPGGYGNTIYF
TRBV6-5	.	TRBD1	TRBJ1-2	TGTGCCAGCAGTTCGTTCCGGGACAGAAGGAACTATGGCTACACCTTC	CASSSFRDRRNYGYTF
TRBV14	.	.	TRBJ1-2	TGTGCCAGCAGCCCCCACGACACTTATGGCTACACCTTC	CASSPHDTYGYTF
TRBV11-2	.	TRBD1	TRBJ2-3	TGTGCCAGCAGCTTAGCCAGGTGGACAGGGGATACAGATACGCAGTATTTT	CASSLARWTGDTDTQYF
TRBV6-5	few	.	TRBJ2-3	TGTGCCAGCAGTTTGTTACAGGCAGATACGCAGTATTTT	CASSLLQADTQYF
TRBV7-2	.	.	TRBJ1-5	TGTGCCAGCAGCTTATCAGGGTCTTACGGCAATCAGCCCCAGCATTTT	CASSLSGSYGNQPQHF
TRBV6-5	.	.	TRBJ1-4	TGTGCCAGCAGTTATAGGGGTACAGAGAATGAAAAACTGTTTTTT	CASSYRGTENEKLFF
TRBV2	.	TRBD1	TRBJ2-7	TGTGCCAGCAGAAATACAGGGGGCTCCTACGAGCAGTACTTC	CASRNTGGSYEQYF
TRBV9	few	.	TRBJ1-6	TGTGCCAGCAGCGTAGATCAGGCCTCACCCCTCCACTTT	CASSVDQASPLHF
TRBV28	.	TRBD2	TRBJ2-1	TGTGCCAGCAGTTCGGGACTAGCCGTACCCTCCAGCTCCTACAATGAGCAGTTCTTC	CASSSGLAVPSSSYNEQFF
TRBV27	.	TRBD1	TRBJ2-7	TGTGCCAGCAGTCCATATACAGGGGGTACAGTCTACGAGCAGTACTTC	CASSPYTGGTVYEQYF
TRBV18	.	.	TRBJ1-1	TGTGCCAGCTCACCCGCGTCAGGATACGAAGCTTTCTTT	CASSPASGYEAFF
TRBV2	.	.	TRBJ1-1	TGTGCCAGCAGTGAGGACCGGGGGGCAGTGGAAGCTTTCTTT	CASSEDRGAVEAFF
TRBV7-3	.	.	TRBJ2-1	TGTGCCAGCAGCTTAGGGCGGGGGACAGGCTCCTACAATGAGCAGTTCTTC	CASSLGRGTGSYNEQFF
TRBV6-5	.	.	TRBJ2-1	TGTGCCAGCAGTTACTTAGCAGCCTACAATGAGCAGTTCTTC	CASSYLAAYNEQFF
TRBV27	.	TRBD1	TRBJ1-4	TGTGCCAGCAGGATACAGGGGACTGAAAAACTGTTTTTT	CASRIQGTEKLFF
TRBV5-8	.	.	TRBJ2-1	TGTGCCAGCAGCCCCCGGCGGGGAGAGCAGTTCTTC	CASSPRRGEQFF
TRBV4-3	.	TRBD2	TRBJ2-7	TGCGCCAGCAGCCAAGAGGGGGGGAAGATACCAAGCTCCTACGAGCAGTACTTC	CASSQEGGKIPSSYEQYF
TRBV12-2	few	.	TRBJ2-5	TGTGCAAGTCGCTTAGAGTGGGAGGAGGGTTGCGGGACCCAGTACTTC	CASRLEWEEGCGTQYF
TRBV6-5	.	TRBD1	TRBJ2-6	TGTGCCAGCAGTCGGGACAGGGCTGGGGCCAACGTCCTGACTTTC	CASSRDRAGANVLTF
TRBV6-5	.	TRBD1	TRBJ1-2	TGTGCCAGCAGTTCTCGACAGGGGCACGGCTATGGCTACACCTTC	CASSSRQGHGYGYTF
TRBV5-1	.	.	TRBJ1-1	TGCGCCAGCAGCTTGGTTGTAGGGGAGAACACTGAAGCTTTCTTT	CASSLVVGENTEAFF